These 28 T cell receptor beta chains originate from one sample sequenced in a study of identical twins. One entry per CDR3 protein results from TCRdb running MiXCR on the 5' RACE reads. The sample contains 550,000 to 700,000 distinct CDR3 sequences, 20% to 25% of which appear only once. This same sample was also part of a study on T cells expressing NK-cell markers.

The specimen sequenced was PBMCs. The source of these receptors is a woman between 18 and 30 years old in good health.

This clonotype appeared a few times. This chain's CDR3 is CAIRQGVNEKLFF. The DNA of the CDR3 is TGTGCCATACGACAGGGGGTGAATGAAAAACTGTTTTTT. The chain is built from TRBV6-1 and TRBJ1-4, with 9 bases fitting TRBD1. The CDR3 spans 13 residues. V shed 10 bases and J 5 bases; nucleotides not matched to a gene: 5. Germline values: CDR1 MNHNS, CDR2 SASEGT.

The chain employs TRBV10-3 and TRBJ2-7, with a weak D call TRBD1 (6 bases). V lost 8 bases, J lost 4 bases, and 12 bases lay in between. The germline CDR1 and CDR2 sequences are ENHRY and SYGVKD. The CDR3 extends over 12 amino acids. In DNA form, the CDR3 reads TGTGCCATCTCAGGGGATCTATACGAGCAGTACTTC. The encoded protein is CAISGDLYEQYF.

In its sample, this clonotype was seen a few times. The chain combines TRBV27 with TRBJ2-7; 8 nucleotides match TRBD1. The CDR3 runs 18 residues. V trimming: 6 bases; J trimming: 4 bases; junction bases outside the gene matches: 20. Germline values: CDR1 MNHEY, CDR2 SMNVEV (reference sequence). The CDR3: CASRPGTGGPRRGYEQYF. CDR3 in DNA: TGTGCCAGCAGACCCGGGACAGGTGGACCCCGCCGAGGGTACGAGCAGTACTTC.

The gene calls are TRBV5-4 and TRBJ2-3; TRBD2 aligns across 11 bases. J was trimmed by 5 bases and V by 4 bases; bases with no gene match: 9. Germline CDR1 SGHNT, CDR2 YYREEE (reference sequence). CDR3 length equals 16 residues. CDR3 region: CASSVTSGGRGDTQYF. DNA of the CDR3: TGTGCCAGCAGCGTCACTAGCGGGGGACGTGGAGATACGCAGTATTTT.

In this sample, this clonotype turned up a few times. CDR3 DNA sequence: TGTGCCAGCAGCTTTGACGACGTCCAGTACTTC. It specifies CASSFDDVQYF. The chain couples TRBV5-6 to TRBJ2-5, with D hard to call. Trimming shortened V by 2 bases and J by 10 bases, and 9 bases separated the two germline ends. The CDR3 length is 11 residues. CDR1 is SGHDT and CDR2 is YYEEEE in the germline V gene.

The rearrangement joins TRBV10-3 to TRBJ2-7; TRBD1 aligns across 9 bases. The germline V gene encodes CDR1 ENHRY and CDR2 SYGVKD. The CDR3 covers 18 residues. With V trimmed by 6 bases and J by 2 bases, 17 bases remained unmatched. The CDR3 is CAISGFSGTGKAPYEQYF. For the CDR3, the DNA is TGTGCCATCAGCGGTTTTTCCGGGACAGGGAAGGCTCCCTACGAGCAGTACTTC.

The table lists this clonotype with a few counts. The chain is built from TRBV9 and TRBJ2-7, with D perhaps being TRBD1 or TRBD2 (5 bases each). The CDR3 is made up of 14 amino acids. With 0 bases removed from V and 12 bases from J, the gap between germline ends came to 19 bases. CDR1 is SGDLS, CDR2 YYNGEE, per germline. CDR3: CASSVEFGAGQAYF. Here the CDR3 DNA reads TGTGCCAGCAGCGTAGAGTTTGGGGCGGGCCAAGCGTACTTC.

This clonotype was picked up a small number of times. The junction departs from the called germline gene at one end, perhaps through a read error. The genes are TRBV29-1 and TRBJ1-1; D gene uncertain. The CDR3 extends over 12 amino acids. Germline V gene data show CDR1 as SQVTM and CDR2 as ANQGSEA. CDR3 amino acids: CSVEDWVTEAFF. CDR3 coding DNA: TGCAGCGTAGAAGACTGGGTCACTGAAGCTTTCTTT.

This clonotype was recorded a few times. The V call is TRBV6-2 or TRBV6-3, the J call TRBJ2-5, with D perhaps TRBD1 (5 bases). With 2 bases removed from V and 2 bases from J, the gap between germline ends came to 9 bases. CDR3 length equals 14 residues. Germline loops: CDR1 MNHEY, CDR2 SVGEGT. CDR3: CASSYVTEQETQYF. Here the CDR3 DNA reads TGTGCCAGCAGTTACGTGACAGAACAAGAGACCCAGTACTTC.

In its sample, this clonotype was seen a few times. The J gene is TRBJ2-3, the V gene TRBV2; no clear D gene. V lost 3 bases, J lost 7 bases, and 5 bases lay in between. The CDR3 extends over 11 amino acids. Germline V gene sequence: CDR1 SNHLY, CDR2 FYNNEI. In nucleotides, the CDR3 is TGTGCCAGCAGTGAGGTCAATACGCAGTATTTT. This encodes CASSEVNTQYF. Full variable domain (remainder filled in from reference TRBV2 and TRBJ2-3): EPEVTQTPSHQVTQMGQEVILRCVPISNHLYFYWYRQILGQKVEFLVSFYNNEISEKSEIFDDQFSVERPDGSNFTLKIRSTKLEDSAMYFCASSEVNTQYFGPGTRLTVL.

DNA of the CDR3: TGCAGCGGAATAGACGCCGGGACTAGTCAATTTGGAGAGCAGTTCTTC. Amino acid sequence: CSGIDAGTSQFGEQFF. This chain uses TRBV29-1 with TRBJ2-1; 8 nucleotides align to TRBD2. Per germline, CDR1 SQVTM and CDR2 ANQGSEA. This CDR3 contains 16 residues. V shed 7 bases, J shed 10 bases, and the junction held 21 bases outside the gene matches.

Only a few counts were recorded for this clonotype. The chain has TRBV7-9 and TRBJ1-1, with TRBD1 matching 9 bases. This CDR3 spans 14 amino acids. Germline V gives CDR1 SEHNR, CDR2 FQNEAQ (reference sequence). Trimming removed 5 bases from V and 11 bases from J; junction bases left unmatched: 12. Here the CDR3 reads CASSAEGRQGEAFF. The DNA of the CDR3 is TGTGCCAGCAGCGCCGAGGGCCGACAGGGGGAGGCTTTCTTT.

The J gene is TRBJ2-7, the V gene TRBV20-1; D not certain. This CDR3 is built from 14 residues. Between the trimmed V and J ends, which lost 0 bases and 2 bases, there was a span of 11 bases. Germline CDR1 DFQATT, CDR2 SNEGSKA (reference sequence). The CDR3 reads CSARDRARTYEQYF. In DNA form, the CDR3 reads TGCAGTGCTAGAGATAGGGCCCGAACCTACGAGCAGTACTTC.

This clonotype was seen ten or more times. The chain uses TRBV5-1 and TRBJ1-6; D perhaps matches TRBD1 (5 bases). The ends were cut back, 4 bases at V and 7 bases at J, with 15 bases in the middle. This CDR3 has 15 residues. CDR1 and CDR2 (germline): SGHRS, YFSETQ. The CDR3 protein is CASSPGWDGNSPLHF. The CDR3 DNA sequence: TGCGCCAGCAGCCCCGGCTGGGACGGCAATTCACCCCTCCACTTT.

The table lists this clonotype with many counts. This rearrangement joins TRBV29-1 to TRBJ2-7; a weak D match, TRBD2 (6 bases). CDR1 and CDR2 from the germline V gene are SQVTM and ANQGSEA. The CDR3 loop spans 12 amino acids. Deletions cut 7 bases from V and 3 bases from J, with 13 bases between. The CDR3, as DNA: TGCAGCGCCCGGGACTTACTCTACGAGCAGTACTTC. Protein sequence: CSARDLLYEQYF.

This clonotype has just a few counts. The rearrangement joins TRBV12-3 or TRBV12-4 to TRBJ1-2; D uncertain. The CDR3 length is 11 residues. Between the trimmed V and J ends, which lost 3 bases and 9 bases, there was a span of 8 bases. CDR3 coding DNA: TGTGCCAGCAGTTTCGATGAAAGCTACACCTTC. Translated, it gives CASSFDESYTF.

The chain uses TRBV27 and TRBJ2-1; no clear D gene. Germline CDR1 MNHEY, CDR2 SMNVEV (reference sequence). V lost 6 bases and J 10 bases, leaving 13 bases between the germline ends. CDR3 size: 12 residues. CDR3 region: CASSSPTSEQFF. CDR3 DNA sequence: TGTGCCAGCAGCTCGCCTACGTCCGAGCAGTTCTTC.

CDR3 protein: CASSLGFYMNTEAFF. As DNA, the CDR3 is TGTGCCAGCAGCCTAGGGTTTTACATGAACACTGAAGCTTTCTTT. The chain joins TRBV11-2 to TRBJ1-1; D not certain. Trimming stripped 5 bases from V and 0 bases from J, with 13 bases between. The CDR3 has 15 residues. Germline V lookup: CDR1 SGHAT, CDR2 FQNNGV.

The chain links TRBV20-1 to TRBJ1-1; D gene unclear. The CDR3 spans 16 residues. Trimming left V 1 base short and J 2 bases short, with 17 bases between. The V gene's germline CDR1 is DFQATT and CDR2 SNEGSKA (reference sequence). CDR3 sequence (DNA): TGCAGTGCTAGAGTCAGGAGTAATTTCCTAAACACTGAAGCTTTCTTT. As protein: CSARVRSNFLNTEAFF.

This clonotype was counted only a few times. The rearrangement links TRBV12-3 or TRBV12-4 to TRBJ1-2; D is perhaps TRBD1 (5 bases). Trimming removed 5 bases from V and 8 bases from J, with 15 bases in between. This CDR3 is built from 13 residues. This CDR3 reads CASSGGTVGGYTF. Here the CDR3 DNA reads TGTGCCAGCAGTGGGGGGACGGTAGGCGGCTACACCTTC.

Only a few counts were recorded for this clonotype. The chain recombines TRBV12-3 or TRBV12-4 with TRBJ2-1; 8 bases align to TRBD2. The CDR3 loop spans 15 amino acids. The J segment lost 2 bases and the V segment lost 3 bases, leaving 3 bases of the junction unmatched. The CDR3 spells CASSFLAGPYNEQFF. In DNA, the CDR3 is TGTGCCAGCAGTTTCTTAGCGGGGCCCTACAATGAGCAGTTCTTC.

In DNA form, the CDR3 reads TGCAGCGGGGGACAGGGAGATCAGCCCCAGCATTTT. This sequence encodes CSGGQGDQPQHF. The chain recombines TRBV29-1 with TRBJ1-5; 9 bases fit TRBD1. Germline CDR1 and CDR2: SQVTM and ANQGSEA. Germline trimming cut 7 bases from V and 5 bases from J; bases unmatched to any gene: 3. The CDR3 contains 12 residues.

The J gene is TRBJ2-2, the V gene TRBV12-3 or TRBV12-4; 9 bases match TRBD2. The CDR3 loop spans 19 amino acids. Losses at the gene ends were 5 bases for V and 0 bases for J; bases not matched to a gene: 13. The CDR3 sequence: CASSPSAGGITTNTGELFF. The CDR3 nucleotides are TGTGCCAGCAGTCCCTCAGCGGGAGGCATTACAACGAACACCGGGGAGCTGTTTTTT.

The chain combines TRBV6-5 with TRBJ2-7; the D is unclear. Germline CDR1 is MNHEY and CDR2 is SVGAGI. Between the trimmed V and J ends, which lost 0 bases and 5 bases, there was a span of 8 bases. The CDR3 is 13 amino acids. CDR3 nucleotide sequence: TGTGCCAGCAGTTACTCTCGCCGTCACGAGCAGTACTTC. Protein product: CASSYSRRHEQYF.

This clonotype has ten or more counts. The CDR3 sequence: CASSEFGDSPLHF. CDR3 nucleotide sequence: TGTGCCAGCAGTGAATTTGGGGATTCACCCCTCCACTTT. The gene calls are TRBV6-1 and TRBJ1-6; the D is unclear. Between the trimmed V and J ends, which lost 2 bases and 8 bases, there was a span of 7 bases. CDR3 length: 13 amino acids. The V gene's germline CDR1 is MNHNS and CDR2 SASEGT.

The V gene is TRBV20-1, the J gene TRBJ2-5, with D perhaps being TRBD1 or TRBD2 (6 bases each). CDR3 length: 13 amino acids. Germline assignment: CDR1 DFQATT and CDR2 SNEGSKA (reference sequence). Trimming pared 5 bases from V and 4 bases from J, leaving 14 bases between. CDR3 residues: CSASGAARETQYF. The CDR3 DNA reads as TGCAGTGCTTCGGGGGCGGCCCGAGAGACCCAGTACTTC.

A few counts support this clonotype. This chain joins TRBV7-2 and TRBJ2-1; no clear D gene. The CDR3 has 11 residues. The V and J ends lost 1 base and 12 bases respectively, with 7 bases between them. Per germline, CDR1 SGHTA and CDR2 FQGNSA. Here the CDR3 reads CASSLGRMQFF. The CDR3 DNA reads TGTGCCAGCAGCTTAGGACGGATGCAGTTCTTC.

This clonotype has at least ten counts. The rearrangement links TRBV4-2 to TRBJ1-1; perhaps TRBD1 as D (5 bases). Trimming stripped 0 bases from V and 4 bases from J, with 18 bases between. This CDR3 comprises 17 residues. Germline values: CDR1 LGHNA, CDR2 YNFKEQ. The CDR3 loop reads CASSQENPWQGPTEAFF. CDR3 coding DNA: TGTGCCAGCAGCCAAGAGAACCCATGGCAGGGTCCCACTGAAGCTTTCTTT.